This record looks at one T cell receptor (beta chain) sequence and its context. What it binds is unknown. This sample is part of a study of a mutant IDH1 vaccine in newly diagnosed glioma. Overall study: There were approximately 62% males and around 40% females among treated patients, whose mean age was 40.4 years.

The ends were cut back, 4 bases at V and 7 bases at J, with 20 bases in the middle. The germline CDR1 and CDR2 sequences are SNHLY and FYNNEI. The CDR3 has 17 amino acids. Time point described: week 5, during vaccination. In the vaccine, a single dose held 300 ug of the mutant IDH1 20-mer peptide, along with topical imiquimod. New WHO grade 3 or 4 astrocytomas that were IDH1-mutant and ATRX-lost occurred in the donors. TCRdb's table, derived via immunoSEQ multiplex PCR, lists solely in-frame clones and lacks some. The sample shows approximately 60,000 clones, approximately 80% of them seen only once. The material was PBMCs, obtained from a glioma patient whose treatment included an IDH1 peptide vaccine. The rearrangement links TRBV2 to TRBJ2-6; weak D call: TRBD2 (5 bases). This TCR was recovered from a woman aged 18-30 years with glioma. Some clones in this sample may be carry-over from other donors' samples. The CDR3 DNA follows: TGTGCCAGCAGTGGTAGAGGGAAGGCTTCGGTAGCCAACGTCCTGACTTTC. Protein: CASSGRGKASVANVLTF.